This TCR beta chain was sequenced in a study of OX40 agonist ivuxolimab in advanced cancers. This table comes from immunoSEQ multiplex PCR, and its TCRdb copy is limited to in-frame clones, with some not included. The data hold roughly 99,000 clones, with more than 85% observed a single time. Germline lookup yields CDR1 SGHAT and CDR2 FQNNGV. V lost 3 bases, J lost 1 base, and 5 bases stayed unmatched. There are 15 residues in the CDR3. V gene TRBV11-2 combines with J gene TRBJ2-7; 8 bases align to TRBD2. This clonotype originated in an adult with an advanced solid tumor such as melanoma, head and neck, liver or kidney cancer. The input for sequencing was CD4+ or CD8+ T cells sorted from blood, taken in a trial of the OX40 agonist ivuxolimab. DNA for the CDR3: TGTGCCAGCAGCTTTACTAGCGGTCTTTCCTACGAGCAGTACTTC. Translation gives CASSFTSGLSYEQYF.